One and the same sample provided the 25 T cell receptor beta chains below, sequenced in a study of shared clonotypes between healthy human individuals. The protocol was immunoSEQ multiplex PCR, while the TCRdb copy is restricted to in-frame clones and leaves out a portion. Of hundreds of thousands of clones in the sample, roughly 95% were seen once. Sequencing input: naive CD4+ T cells sorted from blood. This sample's subset: CD45RA+ positively selected. All receptors derive from a woman under 40 in good health.

V and J are TRBV19 and TRBJ2-5; D not resolved. The J call is doubtful: the DNA matches TRBJ2-7 better. This CDR3 is built from 14 residues. Germline V lookup: CDR1 LNHDA, CDR2 SQIVND (reference sequence). The CDR3 region is CASSISSPVYEQYF. DNA for the CDR3: TGTGCCAGTAGTATCTCTAGTCCGGTCTACGAGCAGTACTTC.

The chain carries TRBV11-2 and TRBJ2-1; 7 positions match TRBD1. V was clipped by 5 bases and J by 13 bases; unmatched bases: 11. Germline loops: CDR1 SGHAT, CDR2 FQNNGV. The CDR3 is 13 residues long. The CDR3 here is CASSPRDRPDQFF. In DNA form, the CDR3 reads TGTGCCAGCAGCCCCCGGGACAGACCTGACCAGTTCTTC.

The chain has TRBV5-1 and TRBJ2-7, with D possibly being TRBD1 (7 bases). V was cut by 0 bases and J by 3 bases, with 10 bases left in between. Germline assignment: CDR1 SGHRS and CDR2 YFSETQ. The CDR3 runs 14 residues. CDR3 sequence reads: CASSLEQGGYEQYF. CDR3 nucleotides: TGCGCCAGCAGCTTGGAGCAGGGGGGCTACGAGCAGTACTTC.

The chain employs TRBV7-9 and TRBJ2-6; D is perhaps TRBD1 or TRBD2 (7 bases each). The CDR3 contains 18 residues. V was trimmed by 5 bases and J by 0 bases, leaving 17 bases between them. Germline-derived CDR1 and CDR2 are SEHNR and FQNEAQ (reference sequence). The CDR3 protein is CASSRRQGGNSGANVLTF. The CDR3 DNA is TGTGCCAGCAGCCGTAGACAGGGAGGGAACTCTGGGGCCAACGTCCTGACTTTC.

This chain joins TRBV18 and TRBJ1-5; D might be TRBD1 (6 bases). Looked up from germline, CDR1 is KGHSH and CDR2 is LQKENI. V lost 2 bases, J lost 6 bases, and 14 bases lay in between. This CDR3 spans 15 amino acids. The CDR3 protein is CASSPVQGSTQPQHF. The CDR3 nucleotides read TGTGCCAGCTCACCAGTTCAGGGGAGTACTCAGCCCCAGCATTTT. Drawing the rest from reference TRBV18 and TRBJ1-5, the complete variable domain is NAGVMQNPRHLVRRRGQEARLRCSPMKGHSHVYWYRQLPEEGLKFMVYLQKENIIDESGMPKERFSAEFPKEGPSILRIQQVVRGDSAAYFCASSPVQGSTQPQHFGDGTRLSIL.

This clone was counted a single time. The chain employs TRBV28 and TRBJ2-3; TRBD2 aligns across 7 bases. V shed 8 bases and J 0 bases; nucleotides not matched to a gene: 11. CDR1 MDHEN and CDR2 SYDVKM come from the germline V gene. This CDR3 comprises 16 residues. The CDR3 loop reads CASSPWEGRSTDTQYF. Written as DNA, the CDR3 is TGTGCCAGCTCCCCATGGGAGGGCAGGAGCACAGATACGCAGTATTTT.

The gene calls are TRBV18 and TRBJ1-1, with D perhaps TRBD1 (5 bases). V gave up 1 base and J gave up 5 bases, with 11 bases separating them. Germline V gene sequence: CDR1 KGHSH, CDR2 LQKENI. The length of the CDR3 is 14 residues. The CDR3 DNA reads as TGTGCCAGCTCACCACGCAGGGTTAAAACTGAAGCTTTCTTT. This codes for CASSPRRVKTEAFF.

This chain uses TRBV6-5 with TRBJ1-1, with TRBD1 as a possible D gene (5 bases). This CDR3 is 13 amino acids long. Trimming left V 5 bases short and J 0 bases short, with 7 bases between. The germline CDR1 and CDR2 sequences are MNHEY and SVGAGI. The CDR3 is CASSQQVNTEAFF. CDR3 bases: TGTGCCAGCAGTCAACAGGTGAACACTGAAGCTTTCTTT.

This sequence joins TRBV18 and TRBJ2-5; 10 bases are a match to TRBD2. The J call could be wrong; TRBJ2-7 is a better fit for the DNA end. Germline V gene lookup returns CDR1 KGHSH and CDR2 LQKENI. The CDR3 sequence is 17 residues long. CDR3 protein: CASSPRWGLAGDYEQYF. The DNA of the CDR3 is TGTGCCAGCTCACCACGTTGGGGGCTAGCGGGAGACTACGAGCAGTACTTC.

The J gene is TRBJ2-5, the V gene TRBV5-1; D may match TRBD1 or TRBD2 (6 bases each). The DNA end lines up better with TRBJ2-7; the J call may be wrong. Germline V gene lookup returns CDR1 SGHRS and CDR2 YFSETQ. The CDR3 extends over 15 amino acids. The CDR3 loop is CASRPTRTGTYEQYF. The CDR3 DNA sequence: TGCGCCAGCCGACCGACTAGAACAGGGACCTACGAGCAGTACTTC.

The V call is TRBV28, the J call TRBJ2-6, with TRBD1 identical over 10 bases. The trim removed 6 bases at V and 2 bases at J, leaving 1 base unmatched. CDR3 length: 15 residues. Per germline, CDR1 MDHEN and CDR2 SYDVKM. For the CDR3, the DNA is TGTGCCAGCAGGACAGGGGGCACTGGGGCCAACGTCCTGACTTTC. It encodes CASRTGGTGANVLTF.

The chain employs TRBV11-2 and TRBJ2-7, with TRBD2 matching 8 bases. Germline V CDR1 and CDR2: SGHAT, FQNNGV. The CDR3 sequence is 14 residues long. The ends lost 6 bases at V and 0 bases at J; junction bases unmatched: 4. CDR3: CASSSGENSYEQYF. The CDR3 DNA reads TGTGCCAGCAGTAGCGGGGAAAACTCCTACGAGCAGTACTTC.

The V call is TRBV28, the J call TRBJ2-3; the D gene is possibly TRBD2 (5 bases). CDR3 length equals 15 residues. The V end was cut by 3 bases, the J end by 0 bases, with 10 bases between. Germline assignment: CDR1 MDHEN and CDR2 SYDVKM. The CDR3 DNA sequence: TGTGCCAGCAGTTTCTCCCCGGGAAGCACAGATACGCAGTATTTT. It specifies CASSFSPGSTDTQYF.

This chain links TRBV21-1 with TRBJ2-7; TRBD2 is taken as the D call from the table, unchecked against the DNA. TRBV21-1 is a recognized pseudogene. This CDR3 has 12 residues. CDR3 amino acids: CASSKDCRGQYF. Here the CDR3 DNA reads TGTGCCAGCAGCAAAGACTGTAGAGGGCAGTACTTC.

The chain is built from TRBV5-4 and TRBJ2-1, with D tentatively TRBD2 (7 bases). Trimming shortened V by 4 bases and J by 7 bases, and 18 bases separated the two germline ends. Germline V gene data show CDR1 as SGHNT and CDR2 as YYREEE (reference sequence). The CDR3 covers 15 residues. CDR3 nucleotide sequence: TGTGCCAGCAGCGGAGGGGGGGTGAAGGTAAATGAGCAGTTCTTC. Translated, it gives CASSGGGVKVNEQFF.

This chain links TRBV28 with TRBJ2-3; 9 bases are a match to TRBD2. The germline V gene has CDR1 MDHEN and CDR2 SYDVKM. The V segment lost 6 bases and the J segment 2 bases; nucleotides outside the gene matches: 9. The CDR3 totals 16 residues. Here the CDR3 reads CASRGRLAGLTDTQYF. DNA of the CDR3: TGTGCCAGCAGGGGCAGGCTAGCGGGACTCACAGATACGCAGTATTTT.

CDR3 amino acids: CASSSVAGGGTDTQYF. The CDR3 DNA follows: TGTGCCAGCAGCTCTGTAGCGGGAGGTGGCACAGATACGCAGTATTTT. The J gene is TRBJ2-3, the V gene TRBV7-2, with TRBD2 matching over 10 bases. With 4 bases clipped from V and 1 base from J, the junction kept 5 bases outside the gene matches. This CDR3 has 16 residues. In germline, CDR1 is SGHTA, CDR2 FQGNSA.

The rearrangement uses TRBV7-6 and TRBJ1-2; 7 bases align to TRBD1. Per the germline V gene, CDR1 is SGHVS and CDR2 is FNYEAQ. The V gene end was trimmed by 3 bases and the J gene end by 8 bases; junction bases not matched to a gene: 6. The CDR3 is made up of 13 amino acids. CDR3 sequence (DNA): TGTGCCAGCAGCTTCACAGGGGCGGAGGGCTACACCTTC. Translation gives CASSFTGAEGYTF.

This clone has just one count. The chain carries TRBV30 and TRBJ2-1, with TRBD2 matching 10 bases. J lost 13 bases, V lost 1 base, and 1 base had no gene match. From germline, CDR1 is GTSNPN and CDR2 SVGIG (reference sequence). CDR3 length: 11 residues. The CDR3, as DNA: TGTGCCTGGAGTGCTAGCGGGAGACAGTTCTTC. This gives the protein CAWSASGRQFF.

This chain links TRBV30 with TRBJ1-1; no firm D call. Deletions cut 0 bases from V and 0 bases from J, with 5 bases between. The CDR3 spans 13 residues. Germline V gene sequence: CDR1 GTSNPN, CDR2 SVGIG (reference sequence). DNA for the CDR3: TGTGCCTGGAGTGTACGACTGAACACTGAAGCTTTCTTT. Protein: CAWSVRLNTEAFF. The entire variable domain, with the rest obtained from reference TRBV30 and TRBJ1-1, is as follows: SQTIHQWPATLVQPVGSPLSLECTVEGTSNPNLYWYRQAAGRGLQLLFYSVGIGQISSEVPQNLSASRPQDRQFILSSKKLLLSDSGFYLCAWSVRLNTEAFFGQGTRLTVV.

This chain uses TRBV27 with TRBJ2-3; 7 bases match TRBD1. Trimming removed 5 bases from V and 5 bases from J; junction bases left unmatched: 7. CDR1 and CDR2 (germline): MNHEY, SMNVEV (reference sequence). The CDR3 is 14 amino acids. The CDR3 protein is CASSHRGIGDTQYF. Written as DNA, the CDR3 is TGTGCCAGCAGTCACAGGGGTATCGGAGATACGCAGTATTTT.

This clone appeared a single time. This chain uses TRBV4-1 with TRBJ1-1, with 7 bases aligning to TRBD1. Germline V gene data show CDR1 as MGHRA and CDR2 as YSYEKL. V lost 4 bases to trimming and J lost 0 bases; unmatched junction nucleotides: 8. This CDR3 comprises 16 residues. As DNA, the CDR3 is TGCGCCAGCAGCCTTGGGACAGCCCTAATGAACACTGAAGCTTTCTTT. Protein sequence: CASSLGTALMNTEAFF.

The chain uses TRBV4-1 and TRBJ2-7, with 11 bases aligning to TRBD1. The CDR3 is 15 residues long. The J segment lost 3 bases and the V segment lost 5 bases, leaving 6 bases of the junction unmatched. The germline V gene encodes CDR1 MGHRA and CDR2 YSYEKL. CDR3 sequence (DNA): TGCGCCAGCAGCTCCGGCGGGACAGGGGGCTACGAGCAGTACTTC. It specifies CASSSGGTGGYEQYF.

V gene TRBV6-1 combines with J gene TRBJ2-3; D gene ambiguous. Deletions cut 0 bases from V and 0 bases from J, with 10 bases between. Germline V CDR1 and CDR2: MNHNS, SASEGT. This CDR3 comprises 16 residues. CDR3 nucleotides: TGTGCCAGCAGTGAAGCGTCAGGCTCTAGCACAGATACGCAGTATTTT. This codes for CASSEASGSSTDTQYF.

V and J are TRBV2 and TRBJ2-3; D ambiguous. The CDR3 runs 10 residues. Germline CDR1 SNHLY, CDR2 FYNNEI. The V end lost 8 bases, the J end lost 4 bases, and 4 bases lay between the germline ends. CDR3 nucleotides: TGTGCCAGCCGGGCAGATACGCAGTATTTT. This gives the protein CASRADTQYF.